Below, 13 T cell receptor beta chains from the same sample are listed, as sequenced in a study of T cell responses to AZD1222 COVID-19 vaccine. Only in-frame clones appear in the TCRdb table, and some are missing; sequencing was by immunoSEQ multiplex PCR. The profile shows about 180,000 clones, 94% of them singletons. Specimen: peripheral blood, collected 28 days after the second AZD1222 dose. The source is an adult who received the AZD1222 COVID-19 vaccine.

The V call is TRBV9, the J call TRBJ1-5; 7 bases agree with TRBD1. CDR1 and CDR2 from the germline V gene are SGDLS and YYNGEE. V lost 7 bases, J lost 6 bases, and 10 bases stayed unmatched. The CDR3 extends over 14 amino acids. In DNA, the CDR3 is TGTGCCAGCGCCGGGACAGCCCAAGTTCAGCCCCAGCATTTT. Translation gives CASAGTAQVQPQHF.

This chain links TRBV19 with TRBJ2-7, with D possibly TRBD1 on 6 matching bases. Germline values: CDR1 LNHDA, CDR2 SQIVND (reference sequence). Trimming removed 5 bases at V and 2 bases at J, with 16 bases between. The CDR3 spans 15 residues. CDR3 protein: CASSAGTGLPYEQYF. The CDR3 nucleotides are TGTGCCAGTAGTGCCGGCACAGGGCTGCCCTACGAGCAGTACTTC.

Here the CDR3 DNA reads TGTGCCAGCAGCTTGGACAGGGGGAGGCCTGAAGCTTTCTTT. It is translated as CASSLDRGRPEAFF. This chain joins TRBV11-2 and TRBJ1-1; 10 bases map to TRBD1. The CDR3 is 14 amino acids. Trimming took 3 bases from V and 6 from J; bases not matched to a gene: 4. The germline V gene encodes CDR1 SGHAT and CDR2 FQNNGV.

The rearrangement links TRBV6-5 to TRBJ1-2; tentatively, D is TRBD1 (5 bases). Germline CDR1 MNHEY, CDR2 SVGAGI. V was pared by 2 bases and J by 4 bases, with 17 bases between. The CDR3 extends over 16 amino acids. In DNA form, the CDR3 reads TGTGCCAGCAGTTACCAGCAGAGTTCAGGGTTCTATGGCTACACCTTC. Its protein is CASSYQQSSGFYGYTF.

The chain joins TRBV7-8 to TRBJ1-5; 7 bases agree with TRBD1. With 5 bases clipped from V and 4 bases from J, the junction kept 5 bases outside the gene matches. CDR1 SGHVS and CDR2 FQNEAQ come from the germline V gene. CDR3 length: 14 amino acids. The CDR3 DNA sequence: TGTGCCAGCAGCGCCTGGACAGGTAATCAGCCCCAGCATTTT. Amino acid sequence: CASSAWTGNQPQHF.

The sample holds one count of this clone. The V and J genes are TRBV12-5 and TRBJ1-1; 10 nucleotides align to TRBD1. This CDR3 comprises 13 residues. Germline V CDR1 and CDR2: LGHNT, FRNRAP. After removal of 5 bases from V and 5 bases from J, the junction contained 2 bases not matched to a gene. Here the CDR3 DNA reads TGTGCTAGTGGTCCGGGACAGGGGACTGAAGCTTTCTTT. This encodes CASGPGQGTEAFF.

The chain is built from TRBV7-3 and TRBJ2-2, with D tentatively TRBD2 (6 bases). The V and J ends lost 0 bases and 10 bases respectively, with 15 bases between them. The CDR3 covers 15 residues. Per the germline V gene, CDR1 is SGHTA and CDR2 is FQGTGA. CDR3 loop: CASSLTGRGEEELFF. In DNA, the CDR3 is TGTGCCAGCAGCTTAACGGGACGAGGGGAGGAGGAGCTGTTTTTT.

The CDR3 region has the DNA TGTGCCAGCAGTGGAGGTTATTTGGAGACCCAGTACTTC. Translated, it gives CASSGGYLETQYF. The V call is TRBV2, the J call TRBJ2-5, with D uncertain. Germline V lookup: CDR1 SNHLY, CDR2 FYNNEI. The CDR3 loop spans 13 amino acids. Trimming left V 4 bases short and J 5 bases short, with 11 bases between.

The DNA of the CDR3 is TGTGCCAGCAGCCACCAATTTGACAGGGGAAACATTCAGTACTTC. Amino acids: CASSHQFDRGNIQYF. This chain uses TRBV14 with TRBJ2-4; 8 bases map to TRBD1. This CDR3 region has 15 residues. The germline CDR1 and CDR2 sequences are SGHDN and FVKESK. The V gene end was trimmed by 3 bases and the J gene end by 6 bases; junction bases not matched to a gene: 7.

The CDR3 protein is CASSHYRNTEAFF. CDR3 nucleotide sequence: TGTGCCAGCAGCCACTACAGGAACACTGAAGCTTTCTTT. The gene calls are TRBV14 and TRBJ1-1; no definite D call. The CDR3 length is 13 residues. The V gene's germline CDR1 is SGHDN and CDR2 FVKESK. Trimming pared 3 bases from V and 1 base from J, leaving 6 bases between. Supplemented by reference TRBV14 and TRBJ1-1, the full variable domain reads EAGVTQFPSHSVIEKGQTVTLRCDPISGHDNLYWYRRVMGKEIKFLLHFVKESKQDESGMPNNRFLAERTGGTYSTLKVQPAELEDSGVYFCASSHYRNTEAFFGQGTRLTVV.

V usage is TRBV7-9 and J usage is TRBJ2-2; tentative D call: TRBD1 (5 bases). V lost 1 base, J lost 0 bases, and 6 bases lay in between. This CDR3 spans 15 amino acids. CDR1 and CDR2 from the germline V gene are SEHNR and FQNEAQ (reference sequence). CDR3 region: CASSLVRANTGELFF. For the CDR3, the DNA is TGTGCCAGCAGCTTAGTCAGGGCGAACACCGGGGAGCTGTTTTTT.

This chain joins TRBV19 and TRBJ2-1; 11 bases map to TRBD2. V shed 10 bases and J 2 bases; nucleotides not matched to a gene: 4. Germline loops: CDR1 LNHDA, CDR2 SQIVND (reference sequence). The CDR3 consists of 14 residues. CDR3 in DNA: TGTGCCACCGCGGGACTAGCGGCCTACAATGAGCAGTTCTTC. Translated, it gives CATAGLAAYNEQFF.

The chain combines TRBV24-1 with TRBJ2-7; 7 bases are a match to TRBD2. This CDR3 region has 14 residues. Germline values: CDR1 KGHDR, CDR2 SFDVKD. V was pared by 10 bases and J by 5 bases, with 13 bases of the junction left unmatched. CDR3 coding DNA: TGTGCCACGAGCCGGGGGGATAACGTTGACGAGCAGTACTTC. It yields the protein CATSRGDNVDEQYF.